This T cell receptor (beta chain) was captured by sequencing in a study of blood T cell repertoires in COVID-19. Clones were read by immunoSEQ multiplex PCR, and TCRdb kept only the in-frame ones, dropping some. Of some 64,000 clones listed, over 60% are singletons. The germline V gene has CDR1 SGHNT and CDR2 YENEEA. V was trimmed by 3 bases and J by 1 base, leaving 7 bases between them. The CDR3 has 14 residues. The receptor's source is a woman in her 70s with COVID-19, enrolled during active disease. Material for sequencing was peripheral blood. The rearrangement links TRBV11-3 to TRBJ2-1; tentatively, D is TRBD1 (5 bases). The CDR3 nucleotides are TGTGCCAGCAGCTTGCCAGGGTCCTACAATGAGCAGTTCTTC. It translates to CASSLPGSYNEQFF.